Each of the 10 T cell receptor beta chains below was sequenced from the same sample in a study of cytomegalovirus exposure and HLA in healthy donors (dated by TCRdb to about 2017). The library was obtained by the immunoSEQ multiplex PCR assay. The multiplex PCR relied on a mix of 60 forward primers for TCR Vbeta segments and 13 reverse primers for TCR Jbeta segments. TCRdb obtained this table from immuneACCESS and retained in-frame rearrangements with V and J assigned. These tables miss some clones; where compared with another copy, unresolved V genes account for less than half of the shortfall, and the remainder is unexplained. The data table for this sample lists 70,000 or so clones. The top ten hold around 5% of the sample. The material sequenced was PBMCs. The origin of the receptors is a man between 40 and 49 years old in good health and CMV-seronegative.

The chain is built from TRBV4-3 and TRBJ1-1, with D maybe TRBD1 (5 bases). Between the trimmed V and J ends, which lost 0 bases and 5 bases, there was a span of 10 bases. There are 14 residues in the CDR3. Germline V lookup: CDR1 LGHNA, CDR2 YSLEER. CDR3 coding DNA: TGCGCCAGCAGCCAAGATCATCGGGGGACTGAAGCTTTCTTT. Amino acid sequence: CASSQDHRGTEAFF.

The chain recombines TRBV28 with TRBJ2-1; D is perhaps TRBD2 (6 bases). The CDR3 has 16 amino acids. Germline V lookup: CDR1 MDHEN, CDR2 SYDVKM. V lost 6 bases and J 2 bases, leaving 17 bases between the germline ends. The CDR3 DNA reads as TGTGCCAGCAGCCCTATGGGAGGAGGCACCTACAATGAGCAGTTCTTC. Encoded protein: CASSPMGGGTYNEQFF.

The chain employs TRBV5-1 and TRBJ2-5, with D possibly TRBD2 on 5 matching bases. TRBJ2-7 explains the end of the DNA better; the J call may be wrong. The CDR3 length is 14 residues. Germline V lookup: CDR1 SGHRS, CDR2 YFSETQ. CDR3 residues: CASSLEGQGSEQYF. The CDR3 nucleotides are TGCGCCAGCAGCTTAGAGGGTCAAGGCTCCGAGCAGTACTTC.

V and J are TRBV30 and TRBJ2-1; the match to TRBD1 covers 9 bases. The V gene's germline CDR1 is GTSNPN and CDR2 SVGIG (reference sequence). This CDR3 comprises 13 residues. With 3 bases clipped from V and 8 bases from J, the junction kept 5 bases outside the gene matches. Here the CDR3 reads CAWSRDRGDEQFF. The DNA for the CDR3 is TGTGCCTGGAGCCGAGACAGGGGGGATGAGCAGTTCTTC.

V usage is TRBV7-8 and J usage is TRBJ1-1; D remains unclear. CDR3 length: 14 amino acids. Germline V CDR1 and CDR2: SGHVS, FQNEAQ. The V end was cut by 4 bases, the J end by 1 base, with 10 bases between. The CDR3 bases are TGTGCCAGCAGCTCCATTCAAGCGAACACTGAAGCTTTCTTT. This sequence encodes CASSSIQANTEAFF.

V usage is TRBV2 and J usage is TRBJ2-4; possible D gene TRBD1, 6 bases. Germline V gene lookup returns CDR1 SNHLY and CDR2 FYNNEI. This CDR3 is 16 amino acids long. V lost 3 bases and J lost 9, with 21 bases in between. CDR3 bases: TGTGCCAGCAGTGATAATACAGGAAGGGGGTTCGGCATTCAGTACTTC. Amino acid sequence: CASSDNTGRGFGIQYF. The full variable domain, its missing parts supplied by reference TRBV2 and TRBJ2-4, is EPEVTQTPSHQVTQMGQEVILRCVPISNHLYFYWYRQILGQKVEFLVSFYNNEISEKSEIFDDQFSVERPDGSNFTLKIRSTKLEDSAMYFCASSDNTGRGFGIQYFGAGTRLSVL.

V is TRBV4-1 and J is TRBJ1-5; TRBD1 agrees at 8 bases. The trim removed 4 bases at V and 14 bases at J, leaving 10 bases unmatched. Germline V lookup: CDR1 MGHRA, CDR2 YSYEKL. The CDR3 totals 13 residues. The CDR3 protein is CASSRIDRGTKHF. CDR3 coding DNA: TGCGCCAGCAGCCGGATTGACAGGGGTACAAAGCATTTT.

The chain recombines TRBV27 with TRBJ1-2; D is possibly TRBD1 (6 bases). Germline assignment: CDR1 MNHEY and CDR2 SMNVEV (reference sequence). V was trimmed by 3 bases and J by 4 bases, leaving 9 bases between them. The CDR3 is 13 amino acids. CDR3 DNA sequence: TGTGCCAGCAGTTTCGGACAGTTCTATGGCTACACCTTC. This codes for CASSFGQFYGYTF.

The chain recombines TRBV18 with TRBJ1-5; 7 bases are a match to TRBD1. The CDR3 is 18 amino acids. The germline V gene encodes CDR1 KGHSH and CDR2 LQKENI. V lost 3 bases, J lost 7 bases, and 18 bases stayed unmatched. The CDR3 sequence is CASSPGFTETGRRQPQHF. As DNA, the CDR3 is TGTGCCAGCTCACCGGGGTTTACCGAGACAGGGAGGCGACAGCCCCAGCATTTT.

This chain links TRBV28 with TRBJ2-5; TRBD2 agrees at 13 bases. CDR1 is MDHEN, CDR2 SYDVKM, per germline. CDR3 length: 17 residues. V was pared by 5 bases and J by 2 bases, with 8 bases of the junction left unmatched. The CDR3 DNA follows: TGTGCCAGCAGTCTTCCCGGACTAGCGGGGGCTCAAGAGACCCAGTACTTC. It codes for CASSLPGLAGAQETQYF.